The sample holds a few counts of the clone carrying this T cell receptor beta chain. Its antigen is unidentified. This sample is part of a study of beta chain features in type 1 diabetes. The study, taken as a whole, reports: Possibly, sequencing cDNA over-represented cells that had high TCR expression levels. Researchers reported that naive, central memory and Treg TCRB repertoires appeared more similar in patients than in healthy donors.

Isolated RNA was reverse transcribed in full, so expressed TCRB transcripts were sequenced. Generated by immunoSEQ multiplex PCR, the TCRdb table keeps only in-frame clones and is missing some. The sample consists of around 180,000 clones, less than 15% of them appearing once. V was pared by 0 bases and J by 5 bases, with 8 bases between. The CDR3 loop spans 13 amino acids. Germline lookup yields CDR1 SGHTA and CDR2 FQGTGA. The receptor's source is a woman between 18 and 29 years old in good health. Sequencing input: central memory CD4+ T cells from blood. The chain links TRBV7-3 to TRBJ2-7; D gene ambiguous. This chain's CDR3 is CASSLTFADEQYF. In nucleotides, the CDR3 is TGTGCCAGCAGCTTAACGTTTGCAGACGAGCAGTACTTC.